These 20 T cell receptor beta chains share one sample of origin, sequenced in a study of CD8 T cells in Susac syndrome. The authors reverse transcribed roughly 0.5 to 1 ug RNA with random hexamers. One entry per CDR3 protein results from TCRdb running MiXCR on the immunoSEQ multiplex PCR reads. The profile shows about 140,000 distinct CDR3 sequences, nearly 95% of them singletons. Material for sequencing was CD8+ T cells from PBMCs. The receptors were gathered from a human donor in good health.

The chain links TRBV6-6 to TRBJ1-2, with D hard to call. The CDR3 totals 15 residues. Trimming left V 0 bases short and J 3 bases short, with 11 bases between. CDR1 and CDR2 (germline): MNHNY, SVGAGI (reference sequence). For the CDR3, the DNA is TGTGCCAGCAGTTACTCGCCTGGCGGGTACTATGGCTACACCTTC. This encodes CASSYSPGGYYGYTF.

Written as DNA, the CDR3 is TGTGCCAGCAGCCAAGGACAGGCTCGGGACATTCAGTACTTC. It is translated as CASSQGQARDIQYF. The chain recombines TRBV3-1 with TRBJ2-4, with D maybe TRBD1 (6 bases). Germline CDR1 and CDR2: LGHDT and YNNKEL (reference sequence). Trimming removed 1 base from V and 8 bases from J, with 12 bases in between. The CDR3 runs 14 residues.

The V and J genes are TRBV27 and TRBJ1-2; 9 bases agree with TRBD1. Germline V CDR1 and CDR2: MNHEY, SMNVEV (reference sequence). CDR3 length equals 15 residues. With V trimmed by 0 bases and J by 7 bases, 6 bases remained unmatched. The CDR3 DNA follows: TGTGCCAGCAGTTTATCGTACAGGGGGCTATTTGGCTACACCTTC. This sequence encodes CASSLSYRGLFGYTF.

This clonotype showed up just once. The chain recombines TRBV20-1 with TRBJ2-3; D remains ambiguous. The CDR3 is 13 residues long. V lost 4 bases to trimming and J lost 2 bases, with 10 bases between them. Germline assignment: CDR1 DFQATT and CDR2 SNEGSKA (reference sequence). The CDR3 nucleotides are TGCAGTGCTATGCGACGGTACACAGATACGCAGTATTTT. This codes for CSAMRRYTDTQYF.

This clonotype was counted a single time. The gene calls are TRBV2 and TRBJ2-3, with TRBD2 matching 7 bases. The CDR3 runs 15 residues. Looked up from germline, CDR1 is SNHLY and CDR2 is FYNNEI. Trimming removed 4 bases from V and 2 bases from J; junction bases left unmatched: 6. CDR3 in DNA: TGTGCCAGCAGTGCTATAGCGGGCCCCACAGATACGCAGTATTTT. This encodes CASSAIAGPTDTQYF.

The rearrangement uses TRBV5-6 and TRBJ2-1; TRBD1 agrees at 7 bases. The CDR3 has 13 amino acids. With 0 bases clipped from V and 8 bases from J, the junction kept 2 bases outside the gene matches. Germline V gene lookup returns CDR1 SGHDT and CDR2 YYEEEE. The CDR3 nucleotides are TGTGCCAGCAGCTTGGACAGGGGTGATGAGCAGTTCTTC. Translation: CASSLDRGDEQFF.

This chain links TRBV20-1 with TRBJ1-1; D ambiguous. Germline CDR1 reads DFQATT; CDR2 reads SNEGSKA (reference sequence). The CDR3 length is 16 residues. Trimming removed 0 bases from V and 1 base from J, with 15 bases in between. The CDR3 sequence: CSARDPKAVGNTEAFF. CDR3 coding DNA: TGCAGTGCTAGAGATCCAAAGGCAGTGGGGAACACTGAAGCTTTCTTT.

The chain combines TRBV13 with TRBJ2-7; unclear D gene. This CDR3 has 13 residues. Trimming stripped 2 bases from V and 9 bases from J, with 14 bases between. Germline CDR1 PRHDT, CDR2 FYEKMQ (reference sequence). The CDR3 region is CASSLTAPLPQYF. For the CDR3, the DNA is TGTGCCAGCAGCTTAACGGCCCCCCTACCGCAGTACTTC.

The chain joins TRBV25-1 to TRBJ1-1; D ambiguous. The V gene's germline CDR1 is MGHDK and CDR2 SYGVNS. The CDR3 runs 12 residues. The V and J ends lost 4 bases and 10 bases respectively, with 13 bases between them. The CDR3 region is CASSVIGVSAFF. CDR3 coding DNA: TGTGCCAGCAGTGTCATCGGGGTCTCAGCTTTCTTT.

J is TRBJ1-1 and V is TRBV30; a weak D match, TRBD1 (5 bases). Trimming left V 4 bases short and J 7 bases short, with 13 bases between. The CDR3 is 12 amino acids. The V gene's germline CDR1 is GTSNPN and CDR2 SVGIG (reference sequence). For the CDR3, the DNA is TGTGCCTGGATTCATAGGGGCATTGAAGCTTTCTTT. Translation gives CAWIHRGIEAFF.

This clonotype was recorded a few times. The chain has TRBV19 and TRBJ2-1; no reliable D call. Germline V gene data show CDR1 as LNHDA and CDR2 as SQIVND (reference sequence). V dropped 8 bases and J dropped 4 bases, with 9 bases sitting between them. The CDR3 is made up of 12 amino acids. The CDR3 reads CASSPTYNEQFF. CDR3 nucleotides: TGTGCCAGTTCCCCAACATACAATGAGCAGTTCTTC.

This chain links TRBV29-1 with TRBJ2-4; possibly TRBD1 for D (5 bases). Germline V gene lookup returns CDR1 SQVTM and CDR2 ANQGSEA. V lost 7 bases, J lost 0 bases, and 19 bases lay in between. This CDR3 region has 16 residues. The CDR3 reads CSGILQDGLAKNIQYF. CDR3 DNA: TGCAGCGGGATACTACAGGACGGCCTAGCCAAAAACATTCAGTACTTC.

This chain connects TRBV15 to TRBJ1-3, with 8 bases that match TRBD1. Germline CDR1 is LNHNV and CDR2 is YYDKDF (reference sequence). The V and J ends lost 3 bases and 4 bases, in that order; junction bases with no gene match: 5. The CDR3 loop spans 15 amino acids. The CDR3 DNA follows: TGTGCCACCAGCAGTGACAGGGGATCCGGAAACACCATATATTTT. The encoded protein is CATSSDRGSGNTIYF.

The CDR3 coding sequence is TGCAGTGCTAATTATAAGCAAATCTACGAGCAGTACTTC. Its translation: CSANYKQIYEQYF. This chain uses TRBV20-1 with TRBJ2-7; no definite D call. Germline V gives CDR1 DFQATT, CDR2 SNEGSKA (reference sequence). The V gene lost 4 bases and the J gene lost 3 bases, with 13 bases spanning the gap. This CDR3 contains 13 residues.

The rearrangement joins TRBV29-1 to TRBJ2-7; 9 bases fit TRBD2. The CDR3 length is 14 residues. The germline V gene has CDR1 SQVTM and CDR2 ANQGSEA. V lost 4 bases to trimming and J lost 5 bases; unmatched junction nucleotides: 9. The CDR3 DNA reads as TGCAGCGTTGTAAGTAGCGGGAGAGACCACGAGCAGTACTTC. Translation: CSVVSSGRDHEQYF.

The V gene is TRBV13, the J gene TRBJ2-5, with 10 bases fitting TRBD2. The CDR3 runs to 15 residues. Trimming at V came to 5 bases and at J to 2 bases, leaving 5 bases not matched to a gene. Looked up from germline, CDR1 is PRHDT and CDR2 is FYEKMQ (reference sequence). As DNA, the CDR3 is TGTGCCAGCAGCCTTAGCGGGAGGCCTCAAGAGACCCAGTACTTC. Its protein is CASSLSGRPQETQYF.

J is TRBJ1-2 and V is TRBV7-9; D not resolved. Trimming took off 4 bases at V and 8 bases at J, with 11 bases between the two ends. The CDR3 length is 12 residues. The germline CDR1 and CDR2 sequences are SEHNR and FQNEAQ (reference sequence). The CDR3 DNA follows: TGTGCCAGCAGCTCGACGGAGTACGGCTACACCTTC. Residues: CASSSTEYGYTF. The variable domain in full, with the rest retrieved from reference TRBV7-9 and TRBJ1-2, is DTGVSQNPRHKITKRGQNVTFRCDPISEHNRLYWYRQTLGQGPEFLTYFQNEAQLEKSRLLSDRFSAERPKGSFSTLEIQRTEQGDSAMYLCASSSTEYGYTFGSGTRLTVV.

The V and J genes are TRBV15 and TRBJ2-7; a weak D match, TRBD1 (6 bases). CDR1 is LNHNV and CDR2 is YYDKDF in the germline V gene (reference sequence). This CDR3 is 15 amino acids long. Trimming removed 1 base from V and 1 base from J, with 11 bases in between. CDR3 in amino acids: CATSRGQGISYEQYF. The CDR3, as DNA: TGTGCCACCAGCAGAGGCCAGGGGATATCCTACGAGCAGTACTTC.

This clonotype was picked up one time. The genes are TRBV5-1 and TRBJ2-3, with 9 bases lining up with TRBD2. There are 15 residues in the CDR3. The germline V gene has CDR1 SGHRS and CDR2 YFSETQ. Trimming cost V 4 bases and J 6 bases; bases outside gene matches: 9. CDR3 coding DNA: TGCGCCAGCAGCGGGAGCGGGAGGCCCGTGGATACGCAGTATTTT. The encoded protein is CASSGSGRPVDTQYF. The whole variable domain, remainder taken from reference TRBV5-1 and TRBJ2-3, is KAGVTQTPRYLIKTRGQQVTLSCSPISGHRSVSWYQQTPGQGLQFLFEYFSETQRNKGNFPGRFSGRQFSNSRSEMNVSTLELGDSALYLCASSGSGRPVDTQYFGPGTRLTVL.

The chain links TRBV20-1 to TRBJ2-1; 8 bases are a match to TRBD1. The CDR3 totals 14 residues. Germline V CDR1 and CDR2: DFQATT, SNEGSKA (reference sequence). V dropped 2 bases and J dropped 6; count of bases not matched to a gene: 6. The CDR3 region has the DNA TGCAGTGCTAGACCGGGACAGGTGTCCAATGAGCAGTTCTTC. It specifies CSARPGQVSNEQFF.